Listed below are T cell receptor beta chains from one sample, sequenced in a study of control samples from healthy donors and cancer patients. Generated by immunoSEQ multiplex PCR, the TCRdb table keeps only in-frame clones and is missing some. Among under 60,000 clones listed, around 94% were seen once. Material: blood. The receptors originated from a man between 25 and 39 years old in good health. The CDR3 runs from the conserved cysteine through the conserved F or W. The order of the fields is clone size, D gene, CDR3 length, V gene, J gene, CDR3 DNA, CDR3 protein. A D gene is named only where the DNA matches it firmly. Only part of the rows carry a size: once, few, many, or a class if the clone is expanded.

.	TRBD2	15	TRBV11-2	TRBJ2-1	TGTGCCAGCAGCTTTGGACTAGCGCACTACAATGAGCAGTTCTTC	CASSFGLAHYNEQFF
.	.	13	TRBV9	TRBJ2-3	TGTGCCAGCAGCCCCTTAGGTTCCGATACGCAGTATTTT	CASSPLGSDTQYF
once	.	15	TRBV10-3	TRBJ1-5	TGTGCCATCAGTGCCACAGCTAATAGCAATCAGCCCCAGCATTTT	CAISATANSNQPQHF
.	TRBD1	13	TRBV5-6	TRBJ1-1	TGTGCCAGCAGCTTGCCAGGGGGAACTGAAGCTTTCTTT	CASSLPGGTEAFF
once	TRBD1	13	TRBV6-5	TRBJ2-1	TGTGCCAGCACGGTTGACAGGGGCAATGAGCAGTTCTTC	CASTVDRGNEQFF
.	TRBD1	18	TRBV4-2	TRBJ2-3	TGTGCCAGCAGCCAAAAGACGGGGACAGGGGCTATCACAGATACGCAGTATTTT	CASSQKTGTGAITDTQYF
.	.	16	TRBV30	TRBJ2-3	TGTGCCTGGAGCGCTCTCGACGGTCGAAGCACAGATACGCAGTATTTT	CAWSALDGRSTDTQYF
.	TRBD1	16	TRBV5-6	TRBJ2-1	TGTGCCAGCAGCTTGTTCGGCACAGGGGTTTACAATGAGCAGTTCTTC	CASSLFGTGVYNEQFF
.	TRBD1	15	TRBV15	TRBJ2-1	TGTGCCACCAGCAGGGGACAGAACTCCTACAATGAGCAGTTCTTC	CATSRGQNSYNEQFF
.	TRBD1	14	TRBV2	TRBJ1-2	TGTGCCAGCAGTGGGGGACAGCCCGGCTATGGCTACACCTTC	CASSGGQPGYGYTF
.	.	13	TRBV4-1	TRBJ2-5	TGCGCCAGCAGCCAGCTGGGGGCGGAGACCCAGTACTTC	CASSQLGAETQYF
.	.	14	TRBV3-1/TRBV3-2	TRBJ2-5	TGTGCCAGCAGCCCCCTAAATGGGGAAGAGACCCAGTACTTC	CASSPLNGEETQYF
.	.	14	TRBV13	TRBJ2-7	TGTGCCAGCAGCTTATCAGAAATCACCTACGAGCAGTACTTC	CASSLSEITYEQYF
.	TRBD1	16	TRBV24-1	TRBJ2-1	TGTGCCACCAGTGCCACCGACAGGGGATACTACAATGAGCAGTTCTTC	CATSATDRGYYNEQFF
.	.	12	TRBV2	TRBJ1-6	TGTGCCAGCAGGCCTGGTCATTCACCCCTCCACTTT	CASRPGHSPLHF
.	TRBD1	16	TRBV5-6	TRBJ1-2	TGTGCCAGCAGCTACTTGACAGGGGGCCTTTCCTATGGCTACACCTTC	CASSYLTGGLSYGYTF
.	.	19	TRBV12-2	TRBJ2-1	TGTGCAAGTCGCCCCGGGACTAGCGGGGGAATACTGGCCTGTAATGAGCAGTTCTTC	CASRPGTSGGILACNEQFF
.	TRBD1	15	TRBV9	TRBJ1-1	TGTGCCAGCAGCTCCCAACAGGGGGCTGGCACTGAAGCTTTCTTT	CASSSQQGAGTEAFF
.	.	17	TRBV12-2	TRBJ1-2	TGTGCAAGTCGCCTCCGACAGGGGGCGAAGGGGGACTATGGCTACACCTTC	CASRLRQGAKGDYGYTF
.	.	12	TRBV30	TRBJ2-3	TGTGCCAAAATTAAGGCAGGAGATACGCAGTATTTT	CAKIKAGDTQYF
few	TRBD1	13	TRBV12-3/TRBV12-4	TRBJ1-1	TGTGCCAGCAGTTTGGCAGGGGGCACTGAAGCTTTCTTT	CASSLAGGTEAFF
.	.	13	TRBV7-2	TRBJ2-5	TGTGCCAGCAGCTTAGGGGGGCGGGAGACCCAGTACTTC	CASSLGGRETQYF
.	.	16	TRBV30	TRBJ1-1	TGTGCCTGGAGCGTGCCCCAACTCAGGTTAAACACTGAAGCTTTCTTT	CAWSVPQLRLNTEAFF
.	.	17	TRBV3-1/TRBV3-2	TRBJ2-3	TGTGCCAGCAGCCAAGTCGGTGGTGGGAGAACAACAGATACGCAGTATTTT	CASSQVGGGRTTDTQYF
.	TRBD1	13	TRBV30	TRBJ2-4	TGTGCCTCCCGACAGGGGGCCAAAAACATTCAGTACTTC	CASRQGAKNIQYF
.	.	14	TRBV6-5	TRBJ1-4	TGTGCCAGCAGTTACGGTACCACTAATGAAAAACTGTTTTTT	CASSYGTTNEKLFF
.	.	15	TRBV30	TRBJ1-3	TGTGCCTGGCGTTACTCCTTCAGCTCTGGAAACACCATATATTTT	CAWRYSFSSGNTIYF